This T cell receptor (beta chain) was sequenced in a study of blood T cell repertoires in COVID-19. A single count supports this clone. The V end lost 0 bases, the J end lost 10 bases, and 7 bases lay between the germline ends. The germline CDR1 and CDR2 sequences are SGHNT and YENEEA. CDR3 length: 13 amino acids. Recruits, aged roughly 18 to 95 years, lived in some 25 US areas. Cohort allocation depended upon clinical history that participants reported. Before being deemed recovered, Cohort 3 donors had two negative PCRs, clearance, or symptom resolution. In the original processing: Amplification with reference gene primers provided the estimates of nucleated cell counts. Data came from immunoSEQ multiplex PCR; TCRdb stores just in-frame clones and leaves some out. D and trimming come from the DNA, and the V and J calls and clone size come from that table. The sample records under 350,000 clones, about nine tenths being singletons.

The chain is built from TRBV11-3 and TRBJ1-6; no definite D call. The clonotype originates from a woman between 18 and 29 years old who had recovered from COVID-19. The sequenced material came from PBMCs or T cells enriched from blood (not recorded which). In nucleotides, the CDR3 is TGTGCCAGCAGCTTAGATCAGCGGTCACCCCTCCACTTT. This codes for CASSLDQRSPLHF.